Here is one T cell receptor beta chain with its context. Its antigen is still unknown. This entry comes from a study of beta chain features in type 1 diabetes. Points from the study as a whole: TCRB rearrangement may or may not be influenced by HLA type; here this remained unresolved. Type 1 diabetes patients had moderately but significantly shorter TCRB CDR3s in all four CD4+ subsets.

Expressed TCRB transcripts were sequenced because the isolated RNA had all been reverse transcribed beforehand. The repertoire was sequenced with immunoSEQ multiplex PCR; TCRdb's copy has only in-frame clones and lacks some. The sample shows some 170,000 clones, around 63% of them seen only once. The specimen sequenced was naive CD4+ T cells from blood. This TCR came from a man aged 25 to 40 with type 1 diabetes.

The CDR3 protein is CASSLGRLEQYF. The CDR3 DNA sequence: TGTGCCAGCAGCTTAGGACGCTTAGAGCAGTACTTC. J is TRBJ2-7 and V is TRBV7-2; unclear D gene. Looked up from germline, CDR1 is SGHTA and CDR2 is FQGNSA. CDR3 length: 12 residues. V shed 1 base and J shed 7 bases, with 8 bases lying between them.